The next 2 T cell receptor beta chains were all read from a single sample in a study of identical twins. TCRdb fed the 5' RACE reads into MiXCR, producing one record per CDR3 protein. This table has approximately 890,000 distinct CDR3 sequences, over 9% appearing once. These data were also filed under a second study, of yellow fever vaccine responses in identical twins.

The sequenced sample consisted of PBMCs. Every receptor here comes from a woman aged 18 to 35 in good health.

This clonotype appeared a few times. The DNA for the CDR3 is TGTGCCAGCAGTTCCGGGACCACATACACTGAAGCTTTCTTT. This translates into CASSSGTTYTEAFF. The rearrangement joins TRBV2 to TRBJ1-1, with a possible D match to TRBD1 (5 bases). Per germline, CDR1 SNHLY and CDR2 FYNNEI. Trimming took off 5 bases at V and 3 bases at J, with 13 bases between the two ends. The length of the CDR3 is 14 residues.

CDR3: CSARGKNTFHNEQFF. CDR3 DNA: TGCAGTGCTAGGGGAAAAAATACGTTCCACAATGAGCAGTTCTTC. The chain has TRBV20-1 and TRBJ2-1; D not resolved. The germline CDR1 and CDR2 sequences are DFQATT and SNEGSKA (reference sequence). The CDR3 is 15 amino acids. Trimming cost V 3 bases and J 5 bases, with 17 bases left between them.